The 3 T cell receptor beta chains presented below share a single source sample, sequenced in a study of control samples from healthy donors and cancer patients. Profiled with immunoSEQ multiplex PCR; TCRdb holds only in-frame clones, not every one. Of 50,000 to 70,000 clones detected, more than 95% appear once; the ten largest clones hold approximately 0.99%. The sample was blood. The receptor set was obtained from a woman younger than 30 in good health.

J is TRBJ1-2 and V is TRBV19; D call uncertain. Trimming removed 9 bases from V and 0 bases from J, with 14 bases in between. This CDR3 is 14 amino acids long. Germline-derived CDR1 and CDR2 are LNHDA and SQIVND (reference sequence). The CDR3 sequence is CASGKATTNYGYTF. The DNA for the CDR3 is TGTGCCAGCGGGAAGGCAACAACTAACTATGGCTACACCTTC.

J is TRBJ1-1 and V is TRBV11-2; unclear D gene. The CDR3 has 12 amino acids. CDR1 is SGHAT, CDR2 FQNNGV, per germline. Trimming left V 1 base short and J 5 bases short, with 5 bases between. The CDR3 DNA is TGTGCCAGCAGCTTAGTTAGGACTGAAGCTTTCTTT. Translation gives CASSLVRTEAFF.

The chain uses TRBV7-9 and TRBJ2-7, with 7 positions matching TRBD1. V gave up 1 base and J gave up 1 base; unmatched junction bases: 1. CDR3 length: 14 residues. Germline V CDR1 and CDR2: SEHNR, FQNEAQ (reference sequence). CDR3 coding DNA: TGTGCCAGCAGCTTAGGGACAGGTTCCTACGAGCAGTACTTC. It translates to CASSLGTGSYEQYF. The whole variable domain, filled in from reference TRBV7-9 and TRBJ2-7, reads DTGVSQNPRHKITKRGQNVTFRCDPISEHNRLYWYRQTLGQGPEFLTYFQNEAQLEKSRLLSDRFSAERPKGSFSTLEIQRTEQGDSAMYLCASSLGTGSYEQYFGPGTRLTVT.